This T cell receptor beta chain was identified during a study of T-cell reconstitution after alpha-beta-depleted transplantation in children. This clonotype has at least ten counts. The length of the CDR3 is 13 residues. V was trimmed by 3 bases and J by 6 bases, leaving 13 bases between them. In germline, CDR1 is SQVTM, CDR2 ANQGSEA. Library preparation (for TCRbeta) was performed with unique molecular identifiers. TCRdb redid the calling of the PCR reads with MiXCR, one entry per CDR3 protein. This repertoire shows around 600,000 distinct CDR3 sequences, more than 9% found once; its top ten account for less than 5%.

The input for sequencing was PBMCs from the stem cell graft donor, taken from the stem cell graft. The sequence derives from a human donor who donated a stem cell graft to a child with acute myeloid leukemia. This rearrangement joins TRBV29-1 to TRBJ2-3; D might be TRBD1 (6 bases). The CDR3 nucleotides read TGCAGCGTTGAGGGACACGGATCGGATACGCAGTATTTT. Amino acids: CSVEGHGSDTQYF.